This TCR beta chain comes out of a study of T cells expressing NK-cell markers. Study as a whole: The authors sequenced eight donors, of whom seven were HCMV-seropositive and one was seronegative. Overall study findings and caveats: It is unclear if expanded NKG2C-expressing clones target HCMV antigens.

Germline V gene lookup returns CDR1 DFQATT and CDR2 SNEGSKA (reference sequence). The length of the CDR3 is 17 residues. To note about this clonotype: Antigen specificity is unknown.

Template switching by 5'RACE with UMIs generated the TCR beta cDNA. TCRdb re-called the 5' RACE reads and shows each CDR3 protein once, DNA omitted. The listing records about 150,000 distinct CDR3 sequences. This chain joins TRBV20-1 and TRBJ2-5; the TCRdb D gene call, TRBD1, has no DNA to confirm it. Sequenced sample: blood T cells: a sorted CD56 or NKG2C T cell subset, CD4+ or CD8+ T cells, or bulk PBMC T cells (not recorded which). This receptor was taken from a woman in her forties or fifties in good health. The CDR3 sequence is CSARTRKQGEGIETQYF.